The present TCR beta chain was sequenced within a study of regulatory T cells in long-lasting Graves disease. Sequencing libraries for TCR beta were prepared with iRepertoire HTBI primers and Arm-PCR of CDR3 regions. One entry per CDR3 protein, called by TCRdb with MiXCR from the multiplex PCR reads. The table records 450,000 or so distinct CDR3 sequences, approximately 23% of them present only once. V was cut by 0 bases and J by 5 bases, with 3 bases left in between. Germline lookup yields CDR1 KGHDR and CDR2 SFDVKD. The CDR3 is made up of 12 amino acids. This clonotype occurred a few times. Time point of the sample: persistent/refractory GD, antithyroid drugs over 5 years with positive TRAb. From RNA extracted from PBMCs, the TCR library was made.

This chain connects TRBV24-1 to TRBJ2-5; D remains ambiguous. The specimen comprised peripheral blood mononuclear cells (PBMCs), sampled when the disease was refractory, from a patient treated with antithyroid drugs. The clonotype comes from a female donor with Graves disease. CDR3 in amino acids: CATSDLRETQYF. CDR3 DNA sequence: TGTGCCACCAGTGATTTGCGGGAGACCCAGTACTTC.